Each of the 15 T cell receptor beta chains below was sequenced from the same sample in a study of T cells in Graves' hyperthyroidism and ophthalmopathy. Amplification targeted TCR beta CDR3 regions from RNA transcripts. During a first-round RT-PCR of the TCR CDR3, the HTBI primer set was used. Via MiXCR, TCRdb re-called the multiplex PCR reads, giving one row per CDR3 protein. The sample lists fewer than 450,000 distinct CDR3 sequences, more than 12% occurring once. The sequenced sample was blood. These receptors came from a man in his fifties or sixties with Graves' ophthalmopathy.

Comments on this clonotype: This sequence may be a read error, since a much larger clone differs from it by one base. The chain joins TRBV2 to TRBJ2-5; 11 bases agree with TRBD1. The CDR3 is 15 residues long. Germline-derived CDR1 and CDR2 are SNHLY and FYNNEI. Trimming cost V 11 bases and J 5 bases; bases outside gene matches: 13. The CDR3 reads CAGLGQGAFYETQYF. The CDR3 coding sequence is TGTGCCGGCCTTGGACAGGGGGCTTTTTATGAGACCCAGTACTTC.

This clonotype was detected only once. The V call is TRBV9, the J call TRBJ2-5; 8 nucleotides agree with TRBD2. The CDR3 contains 17 residues. V gave up 3 bases and J gave up 0 bases; unmatched junction bases: 10. The germline CDR1 and CDR2 sequences are SGDLS and YYNGEE. This CDR3 reads CASSAGISGTYQETQYF. For the CDR3, the DNA is TGTGCCAGCAGCGCAGGCATTAGCGGGACGTACCAAGAGACCCAGTACTTC.

This clonotype was recorded many times. The V and J genes are TRBV5-8 and TRBJ1-1; no reliable D call. V was pared by 4 bases and J by 0 bases, with 4 bases between. This CDR3 contains 12 residues. The germline V gene encodes CDR1 SGHTS and CDR2 YDEGEE. The CDR3 coding sequence is TGTGCCAGCAGCGGGATGAACACTGAAGCTTTCTTT. Protein sequence: CASSGMNTEAFF.

This clonotype appeared many times. This sequence joins TRBV5-1 and TRBJ2-1, with 8 positions matching TRBD1. The CDR3 has 15 amino acids. The V segment lost 2 bases and the J segment 2 bases; nucleotides outside the gene matches: 3. Germline CDR1 reads SGHRS; CDR2 reads YFSETQ. The CDR3: CASSLRQGTYNEQFF. CDR3 bases: TGCGCCAGCAGCTTAAGACAGGGGACCTACAATGAGCAGTTCTTC.

In its sample, this clonotype was seen many times. The gene calls are TRBV6-2 or TRBV6-3 and TRBJ2-3; 13 bases map to TRBD2. This CDR3 contains 16 residues. After removal of 4 bases from V and 3 bases from J, the junction contained 4 bases not matched to a gene. The germline V gene has CDR1 MNHEY and CDR2 SVGEGT. CDR3 residues: CASSFKTSGRTDTQYF. Written as DNA, the CDR3 is TGTGCCAGCAGTTTCAAGACTAGCGGGAGGACAGATACGCAGTATTTT.

This rearrangement joins TRBV12-5 to TRBJ2-7; TRBD1 agrees at 7 bases. V was pared by 7 bases and J by 5 bases, with 8 bases of the junction left unmatched. CDR1 LGHNT and CDR2 FRNRAP come from the germline V gene. The CDR3 has 13 amino acids. CDR3 amino acids: CASAAQGVHEQYF. Here the CDR3 DNA reads TGTGCTAGTGCCGCCCAGGGGGTCCACGAGCAGTACTTC.

This clonotype was counted a few times. The J gene is TRBJ2-1, the V gene TRBV24-1; perhaps TRBD2 as D (5 bases). Germline V gene lookup returns CDR1 KGHDR and CDR2 SFDVKD. Trimming left V 5 bases short and J 2 bases short, with 6 bases between. This CDR3 is built from 13 residues. Here the CDR3 reads CATSGTPYNEQFF. CDR3 DNA sequence: TGTGCCACCAGTGGGACTCCCTACAATGAGCAGTTCTTC.

A remark on this clonotype: This could be a read error, since a much larger clone is one nucleotide away. The chain is built from TRBV5-1 and TRBJ1-2; D might be TRBD1 (5 bases). The CDR3 consists of 12 residues. CDR1 and CDR2 (germline): SGHRS, YFSETQ. CDR3 DNA sequence: TGCGCCAGCGGCTTGGGGGAAGGAGGCTACACCTTC. Its protein is CASGLGEGGYTF.

This clonotype was found many times. The chain recombines TRBV7-9 with TRBJ1-4, with D maybe TRBD1 (5 bases). The germline CDR1 and CDR2 sequences are SEHNR and FQNEAQ (reference sequence). The CDR3 totals 13 residues. Trimming took off 0 bases at V and 7 bases at J, with 6 bases between the two ends. The CDR3 here is CASSLAQGEKLFF. The DNA of the CDR3 is TGTGCCAGCAGCTTAGCGCAGGGTGAAAAACTGTTTTTT.

The V gene is TRBV29-1, the J gene TRBJ2-7; tentative D call: TRBD1 (6 bases). Germline-derived CDR1 and CDR2 are SQVTM and ANQGSEA. This CDR3 is 13 amino acids long. Trimming removed 7 bases from V and 6 bases from J, with 19 bases in between. The CDR3 DNA reads as TGCAGCGGTTCGGACAGAGGTGGCCTCGAGCAGTACTTC. This gives the protein CSGSDRGGLEQYF.

This clonotype was seen many times. The chain is built from TRBV29-1 and TRBJ1-5; D is possibly TRBD1 (5 bases). Germline CDR1 and CDR2: SQVTM and ANQGSEA. V was shortened by 4 bases and J by 2 bases, with 12 bases between the two germline ends. The length of the CDR3 is 14 residues. Here the CDR3 reads CSVGGGGGNQPQHF. DNA of the CDR3: TGCAGCGTTGGTGGGGGGGGGGGCAATCAGCCCCAGCATTTT.

In its sample, this clonotype was seen a few times. The genes are TRBV30 and TRBJ2-2; a possible D gene is TRBD2 (6 bases). V shed 4 bases and J shed 8 bases, with 14 bases lying between them. Germline V gene data show CDR1 as GTSNPN and CDR2 as SVGIG (reference sequence). There are 13 residues in the CDR3. CDR3 in amino acids: CAWTSELSGELFF. Here the CDR3 DNA reads TGTGCCTGGACTAGCGAGTTGTCTGGGGAGCTGTTTTTT.

This clonotype was seen at least ten times. This chain joins TRBV7-2 and TRBJ2-1; D is uncertain. The CDR3 sequence is 16 residues long. Germline lookup yields CDR1 SGHTA and CDR2 FQGNSA. V was clipped by 1 base and J by 2 bases, with 12 bases between them. The CDR3 DNA follows: TGTGCCAGCAGCTTAGGCGGCAGCGTGACCTACAATGAGCAGTTCTTC. Translating gives CASSLGGSVTYNEQFF.

This clonotype was recorded at least ten times. This sequence joins TRBV3-1 and TRBJ1-1; the D gene is possibly TRBD1 (5 bases). Germline V gene lookup returns CDR1 LGHDT and CDR2 YNNKEL (reference sequence). The CDR3 consists of 13 residues. The V end lost 6 bases, the J end lost 1 base, and 9 bases lay between the germline ends. The CDR3: CASRVGGNTEAFF. CDR3 bases: TGTGCCAGCAGAGTGGGGGGGAACACTGAAGCTTTCTTT. The full variable domain, rest sourced from reference TRBV3-1 and TRBJ1-1, is DTAVSQTPKYLVTQMGNDKSIKCEQNLGHDTMYWYKQDSKKFLKIMFSYNNKELIINETVPNRFSPKSPDKAHLNLHINSLELGDSAVYFCASRVGGNTEAFFGQGTRLTVV.

V and J are TRBV9 and TRBJ1-4; D unresolved. This CDR3 comprises 15 residues. V was trimmed by 4 bases and J by 5 bases, leaving 15 bases between them. Germline loops: CDR1 SGDLS, CDR2 YYNGEE. The CDR3 sequence: CASSSYGRRNEKLFF. The CDR3 coding sequence is TGTGCCAGCAGCTCCTACGGACGGAGGAATGAAAAACTGTTTTTT.